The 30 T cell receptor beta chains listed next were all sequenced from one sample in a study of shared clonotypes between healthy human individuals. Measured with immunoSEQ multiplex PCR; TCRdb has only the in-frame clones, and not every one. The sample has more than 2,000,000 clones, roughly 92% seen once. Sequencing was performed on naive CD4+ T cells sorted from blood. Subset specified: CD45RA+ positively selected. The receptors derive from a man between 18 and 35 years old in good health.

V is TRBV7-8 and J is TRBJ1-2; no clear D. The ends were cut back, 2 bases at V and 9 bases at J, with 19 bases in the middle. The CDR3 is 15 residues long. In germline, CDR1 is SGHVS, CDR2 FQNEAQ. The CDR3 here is CASSLSTIGSVRYTF. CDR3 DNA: TGTGCCAGCAGCTTATCTACTATTGGTTCGGTGCGCTACACCTTC.

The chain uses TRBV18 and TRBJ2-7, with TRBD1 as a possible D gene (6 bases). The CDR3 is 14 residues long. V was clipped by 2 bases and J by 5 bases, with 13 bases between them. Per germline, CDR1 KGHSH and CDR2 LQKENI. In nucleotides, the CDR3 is TGTGCCAGCTCACCAAGTACAGGGAACCACGAGCAGTACTTC. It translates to CASSPSTGNHEQYF.

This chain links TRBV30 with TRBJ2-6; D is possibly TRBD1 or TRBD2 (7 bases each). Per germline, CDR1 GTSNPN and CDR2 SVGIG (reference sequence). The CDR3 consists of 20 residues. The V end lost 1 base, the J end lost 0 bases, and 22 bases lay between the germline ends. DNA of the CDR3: TGTGCCTGGAGTGGTCCCCATCGGGCAGGGGGGGTCTCTGGGGCCAACGTCCTGACTTTC. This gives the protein CAWSGPHRAGGVSGANVLTF.

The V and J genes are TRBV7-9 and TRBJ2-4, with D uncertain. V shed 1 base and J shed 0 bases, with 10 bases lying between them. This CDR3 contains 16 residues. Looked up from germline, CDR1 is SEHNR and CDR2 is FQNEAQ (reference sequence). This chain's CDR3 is CASSLGSVLAKNIQYF. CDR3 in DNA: TGTGCCAGCAGCTTAGGTTCAGTCTTAGCCAAAAACATTCAGTACTTC.

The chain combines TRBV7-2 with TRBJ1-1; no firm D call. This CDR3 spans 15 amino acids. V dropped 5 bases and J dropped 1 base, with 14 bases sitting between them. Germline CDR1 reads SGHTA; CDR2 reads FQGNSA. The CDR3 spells CASSRMWAANTEAFF. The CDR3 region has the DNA TGTGCCAGCAGCCGCATGTGGGCGGCGAACACTGAAGCTTTCTTT.

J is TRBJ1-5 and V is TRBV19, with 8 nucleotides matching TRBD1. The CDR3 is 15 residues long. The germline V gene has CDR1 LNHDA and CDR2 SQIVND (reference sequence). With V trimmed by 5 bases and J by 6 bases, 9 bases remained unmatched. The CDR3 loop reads CASSVKTGDGQPQHF. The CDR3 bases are TGTGCCAGTAGTGTAAAGACAGGGGATGGTCAGCCCCAGCATTTT.

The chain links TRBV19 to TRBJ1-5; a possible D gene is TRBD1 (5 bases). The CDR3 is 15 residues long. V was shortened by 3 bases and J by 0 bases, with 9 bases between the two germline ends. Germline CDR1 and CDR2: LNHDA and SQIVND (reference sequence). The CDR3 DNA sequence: TGTGCCAGTAGTATGGGGGTTTATAGCAATCAGCCCCAGCATTTT. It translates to CASSMGVYSNQPQHF.

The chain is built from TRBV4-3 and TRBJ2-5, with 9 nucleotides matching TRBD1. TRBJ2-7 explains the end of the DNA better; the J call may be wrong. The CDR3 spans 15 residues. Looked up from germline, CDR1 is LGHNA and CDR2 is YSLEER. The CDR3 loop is CASSQRTGGLNEQYF. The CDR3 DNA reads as TGCGCCAGCAGCCAACGAACAGGGGGCTTAAACGAGCAGTACTTC.

The CDR3 loop is CATSRDRSRVDEQYF. The CDR3 DNA follows: TGTGCCACCAGCAGAGATAGGAGCAGGGTGGACGAGCAGTACTTC. V usage is TRBV15 and J usage is TRBJ2-7; a possible D gene is TRBD1 (5 bases). The CDR3 runs 15 residues. Germline loops: CDR1 LNHNV, CDR2 YYDKDF (reference sequence). V lost 0 bases, J lost 5 bases, and 14 bases lay in between.

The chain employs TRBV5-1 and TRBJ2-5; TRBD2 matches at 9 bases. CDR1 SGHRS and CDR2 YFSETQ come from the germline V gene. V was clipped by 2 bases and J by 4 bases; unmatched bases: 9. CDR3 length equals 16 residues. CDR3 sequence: CASSFGAGGRGETQYF. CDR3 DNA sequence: TGCGCCAGCAGCTTTGGAGCGGGCGGGAGGGGAGAGACCCAGTACTTC.

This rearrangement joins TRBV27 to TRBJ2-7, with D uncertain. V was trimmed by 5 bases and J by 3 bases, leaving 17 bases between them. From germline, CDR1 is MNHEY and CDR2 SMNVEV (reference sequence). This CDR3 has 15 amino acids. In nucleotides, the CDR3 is TGTGCCAGCAGTCCCTTACAGCTCCTGGGCTACGAGCAGTACTTC. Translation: CASSPLQLLGYEQYF.

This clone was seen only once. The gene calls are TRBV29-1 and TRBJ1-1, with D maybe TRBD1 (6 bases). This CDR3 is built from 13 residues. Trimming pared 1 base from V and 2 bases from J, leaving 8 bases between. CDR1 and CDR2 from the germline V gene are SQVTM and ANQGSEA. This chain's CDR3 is CSVEAGANTEAFF. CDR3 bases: TGCAGCGTTGAAGCAGGGGCAAACACTGAAGCTTTCTTT.

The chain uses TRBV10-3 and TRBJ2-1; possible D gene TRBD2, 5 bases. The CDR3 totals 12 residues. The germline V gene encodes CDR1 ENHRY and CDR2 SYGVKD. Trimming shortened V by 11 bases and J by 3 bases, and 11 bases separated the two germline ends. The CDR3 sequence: CASRRDYNEQFF. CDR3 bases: TGTGCCTCTCGACGGGACTACAATGAGCAGTTCTTC.

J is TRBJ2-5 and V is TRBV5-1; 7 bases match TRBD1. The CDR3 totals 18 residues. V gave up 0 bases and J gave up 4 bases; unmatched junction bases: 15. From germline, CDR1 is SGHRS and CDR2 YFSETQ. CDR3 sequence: CASSLAKLGQAPRETQYF. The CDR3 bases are TGCGCCAGCAGCTTGGCCAAACTCGGACAGGCCCCTCGAGAGACCCAGTACTTC.

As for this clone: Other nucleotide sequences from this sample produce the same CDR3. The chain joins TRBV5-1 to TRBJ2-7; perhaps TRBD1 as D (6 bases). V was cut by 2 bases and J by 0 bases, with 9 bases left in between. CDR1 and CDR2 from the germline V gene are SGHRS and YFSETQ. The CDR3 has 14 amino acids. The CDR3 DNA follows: TGCGCCAGCAGCTTAGAGACAGGCTCCTACGAGCAGTACTTC. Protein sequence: CASSLETGSYEQYF.

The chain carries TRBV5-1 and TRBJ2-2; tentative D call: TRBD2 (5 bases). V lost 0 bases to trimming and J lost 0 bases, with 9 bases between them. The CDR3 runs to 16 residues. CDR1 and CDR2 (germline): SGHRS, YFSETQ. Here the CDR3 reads CASSLGVATNTGELFF. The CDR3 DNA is TGCGCCAGCAGCTTGGGGGTAGCGACGAACACCGGGGAGCTGTTTTTT.

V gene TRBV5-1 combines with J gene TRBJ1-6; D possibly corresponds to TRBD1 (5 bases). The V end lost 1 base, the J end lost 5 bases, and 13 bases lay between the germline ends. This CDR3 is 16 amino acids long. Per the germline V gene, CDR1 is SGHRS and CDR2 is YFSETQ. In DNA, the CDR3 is TGCGCCAGCAGCTTGACGGGGGAGCCGAATAATTCACCCCTCCACTTT. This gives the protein CASSLTGEPNNSPLHF. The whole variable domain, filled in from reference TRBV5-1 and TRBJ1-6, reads KAGVTQTPRYLIKTRGQQVTLSCSPISGHRSVSWYQQTPGQGLQFLFEYFSETQRNKGNFPGRFSGRQFSNSRSEMNVSTLELGDSALYLCASSLTGEPNNSPLHFGNGTRLTVT.

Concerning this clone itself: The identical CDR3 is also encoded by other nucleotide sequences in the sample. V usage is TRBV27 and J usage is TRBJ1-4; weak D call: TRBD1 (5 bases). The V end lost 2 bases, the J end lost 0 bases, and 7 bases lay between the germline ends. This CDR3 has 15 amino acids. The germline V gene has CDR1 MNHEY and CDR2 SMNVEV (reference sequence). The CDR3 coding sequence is TGTGCCAGCAGTTTAGGAGGGGCAACTAATGAAAAACTGTTTTTT. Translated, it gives CASSLGGATNEKLFF.

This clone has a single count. CDR3 DNA sequence: TGTGCCAGCAGTGAACTTTGGAACACTGAAGCTTTCTTT. Protein product: CASSELWNTEAFF. The chain couples TRBV2 to TRBJ1-1; D call uncertain. The germline gives CDR1 SNHLY, CDR2 FYNNEI. This CDR3 has 13 amino acids. V was cut by 2 bases and J by 1 base, with 5 bases left in between.

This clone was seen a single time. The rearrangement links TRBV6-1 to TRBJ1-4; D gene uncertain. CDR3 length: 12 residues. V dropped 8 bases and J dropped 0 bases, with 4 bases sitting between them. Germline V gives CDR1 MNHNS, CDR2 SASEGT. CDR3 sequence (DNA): TGTGCCAGCCTATCAACTAATGAAAAACTGTTTTTT. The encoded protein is CASLSTNEKLFF.

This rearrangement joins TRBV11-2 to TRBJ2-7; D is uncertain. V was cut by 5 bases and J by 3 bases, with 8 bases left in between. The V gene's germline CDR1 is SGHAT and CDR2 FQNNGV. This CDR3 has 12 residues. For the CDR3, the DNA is TGTGCCAGCAGCCCCATTGGCTACGAGCAGTACTTC. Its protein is CASSPIGYEQYF.

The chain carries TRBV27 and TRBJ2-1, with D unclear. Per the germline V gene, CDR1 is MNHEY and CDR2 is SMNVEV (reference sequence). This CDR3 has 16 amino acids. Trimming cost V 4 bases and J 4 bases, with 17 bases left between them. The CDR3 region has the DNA TGTGCCAGCAGTTCCATTGTACGCGATGTTTACAATGAGCAGTTCTTC. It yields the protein CASSSIVRDVYNEQFF.

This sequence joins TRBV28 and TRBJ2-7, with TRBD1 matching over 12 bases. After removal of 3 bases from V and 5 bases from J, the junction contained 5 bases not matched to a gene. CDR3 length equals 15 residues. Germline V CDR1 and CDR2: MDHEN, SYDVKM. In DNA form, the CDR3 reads TGTGCCAGCAGTTTTATAGGGACAGGGGGCGACGAGCAGTACTTC. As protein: CASSFIGTGGDEQYF.

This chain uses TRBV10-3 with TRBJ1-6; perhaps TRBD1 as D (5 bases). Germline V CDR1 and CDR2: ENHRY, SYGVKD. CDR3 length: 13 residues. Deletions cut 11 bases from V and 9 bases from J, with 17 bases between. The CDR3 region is CAVGGESGSPLHF. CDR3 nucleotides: TGTGCCGTGGGGGGGGAATCGGGTTCACCCCTCCACTTT.

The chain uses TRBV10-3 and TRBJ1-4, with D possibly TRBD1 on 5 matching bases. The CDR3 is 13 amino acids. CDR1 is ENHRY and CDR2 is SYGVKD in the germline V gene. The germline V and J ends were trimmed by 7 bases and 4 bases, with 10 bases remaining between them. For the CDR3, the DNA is TGTGCCATCAACGGGGGGTTTAATGAAAAACTGTTTTTT. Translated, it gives CAINGGFNEKLFF.

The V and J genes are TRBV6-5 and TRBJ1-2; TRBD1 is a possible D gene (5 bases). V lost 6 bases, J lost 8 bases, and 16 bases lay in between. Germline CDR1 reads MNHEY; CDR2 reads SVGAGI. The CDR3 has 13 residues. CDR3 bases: TGTGCCAGCAGAAATCCGGACAAGGCCGGCTACACCTTC. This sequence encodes CASRNPDKAGYTF.

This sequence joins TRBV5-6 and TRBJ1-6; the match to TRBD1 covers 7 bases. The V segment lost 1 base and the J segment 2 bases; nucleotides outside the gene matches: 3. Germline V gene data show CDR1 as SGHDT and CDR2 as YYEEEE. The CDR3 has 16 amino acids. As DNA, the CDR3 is TGTGCCAGCAGCTTGAGGCAGGGGGCCTATAATTCACCCCTCCACTTT. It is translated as CASSLRQGAYNSPLHF.

In nucleotides, the CDR3 is TGCGCCAGCAGCTTGAAGATGAACACTGAAGCTTTCTTT. Its protein is CASSLKMNTEAFF. V usage is TRBV5-1 and J usage is TRBJ1-1; D not resolved. Germline CDR1 is SGHRS and CDR2 is YFSETQ. This CDR3 has 13 amino acids. Trimming left V 1 base short and J 0 bases short, with 4 bases between.

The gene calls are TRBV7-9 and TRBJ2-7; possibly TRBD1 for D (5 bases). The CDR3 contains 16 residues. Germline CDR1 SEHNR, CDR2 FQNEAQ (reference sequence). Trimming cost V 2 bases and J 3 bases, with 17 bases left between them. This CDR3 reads CASSLTPDITGYEQYF. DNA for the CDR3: TGTGCCAGCAGCTTAACCCCGGACATAACTGGCTACGAGCAGTACTTC.

The CDR3 DNA follows: TGTGCCAGCAGTTACTCGCCGACCAAAAAAGAGACCCAGTACTTC. Translation: CASSYSPTKKETQYF. The V gene is TRBV6-6, the J gene TRBJ2-5; D remains ambiguous. Germline lookup yields CDR1 MNHNY and CDR2 SVGAGI (reference sequence). The CDR3 extends over 15 amino acids. The ends were cut back, 0 bases at V and 3 bases at J, with 11 bases in the middle.